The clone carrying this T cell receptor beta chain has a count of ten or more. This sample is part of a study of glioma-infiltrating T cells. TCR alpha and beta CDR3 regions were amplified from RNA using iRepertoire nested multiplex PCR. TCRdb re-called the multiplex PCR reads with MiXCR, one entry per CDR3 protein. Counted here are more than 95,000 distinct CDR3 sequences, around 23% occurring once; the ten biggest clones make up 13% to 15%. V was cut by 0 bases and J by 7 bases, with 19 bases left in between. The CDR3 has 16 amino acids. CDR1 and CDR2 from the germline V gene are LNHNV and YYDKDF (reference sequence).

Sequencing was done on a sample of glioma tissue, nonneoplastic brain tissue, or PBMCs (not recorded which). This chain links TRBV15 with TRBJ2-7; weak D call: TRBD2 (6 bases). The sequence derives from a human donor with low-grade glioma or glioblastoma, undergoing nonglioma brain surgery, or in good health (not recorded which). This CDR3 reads CATSRDIGTQHREQYF. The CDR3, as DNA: TGTGCCACCAGCAGAGATATCGGGACTCAACATCGGGAGCAGTACTTC.